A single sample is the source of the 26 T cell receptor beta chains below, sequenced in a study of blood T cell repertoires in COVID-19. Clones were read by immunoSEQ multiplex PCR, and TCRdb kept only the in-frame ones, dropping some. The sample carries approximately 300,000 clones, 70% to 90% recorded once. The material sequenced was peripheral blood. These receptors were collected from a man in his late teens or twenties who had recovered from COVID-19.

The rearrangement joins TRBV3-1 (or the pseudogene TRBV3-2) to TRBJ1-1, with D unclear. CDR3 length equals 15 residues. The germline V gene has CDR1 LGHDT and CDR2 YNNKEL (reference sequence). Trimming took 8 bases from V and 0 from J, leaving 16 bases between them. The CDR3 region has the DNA TGTGCCAGCCCCACGCCCGAGGGCGTGAACACTGAAGCTTTCTTT. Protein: CASPTPEGVNTEAFF.

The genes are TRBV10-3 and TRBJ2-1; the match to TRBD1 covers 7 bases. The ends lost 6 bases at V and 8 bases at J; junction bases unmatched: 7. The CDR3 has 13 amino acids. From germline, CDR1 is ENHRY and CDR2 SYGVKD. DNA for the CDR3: TGTGCCATCAGAGTCACAGGGGTCGATGAGCAGTTCTTC. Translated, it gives CAIRVTGVDEQFF.

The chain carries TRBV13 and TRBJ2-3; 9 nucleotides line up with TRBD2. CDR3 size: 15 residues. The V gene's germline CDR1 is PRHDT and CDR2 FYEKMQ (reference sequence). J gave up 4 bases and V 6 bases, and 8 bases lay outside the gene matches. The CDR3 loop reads CASSMGAGGPDTQYF. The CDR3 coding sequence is TGTGCCAGCAGTATGGGAGCGGGAGGCCCAGATACGCAGTATTTT.

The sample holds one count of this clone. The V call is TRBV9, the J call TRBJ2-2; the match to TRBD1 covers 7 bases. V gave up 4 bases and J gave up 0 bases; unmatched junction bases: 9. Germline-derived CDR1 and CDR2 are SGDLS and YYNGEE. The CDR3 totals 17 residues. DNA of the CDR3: TGTGCCAGCAGCATTAGAATAGGGGGCGCGAACACCGGGGAGCTGTTTTTT. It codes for CASSIRIGGANTGELFF.

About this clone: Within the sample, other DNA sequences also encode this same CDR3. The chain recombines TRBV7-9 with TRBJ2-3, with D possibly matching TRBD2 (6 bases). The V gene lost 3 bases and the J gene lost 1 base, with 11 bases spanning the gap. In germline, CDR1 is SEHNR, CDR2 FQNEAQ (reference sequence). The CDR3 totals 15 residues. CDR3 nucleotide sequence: TGTGCCAGCAGCTTGGACGGGGGAGGCACAGATACGCAGTATTTT. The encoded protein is CASSLDGGGTDTQYF.

Written as DNA, the CDR3 is TGTGCCAGCAGTTATTCCAGGAATGAGCAGTTCTTC. Its protein is CASSYSRNEQFF. This sequence joins TRBV6-5 and TRBJ2-1, with D unresolved. V shed 3 bases and J shed 7 bases, with 7 bases lying between them. This CDR3 spans 12 amino acids. CDR1 and CDR2 from the germline V gene are MNHEY and SVGAGI.

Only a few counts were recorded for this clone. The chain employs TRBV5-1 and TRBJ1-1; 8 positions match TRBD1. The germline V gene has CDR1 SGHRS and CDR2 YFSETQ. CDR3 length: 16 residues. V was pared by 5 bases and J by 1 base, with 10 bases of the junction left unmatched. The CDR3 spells CASRTGASLSNTEAFF. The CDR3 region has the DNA TGCGCCAGCAGGACAGGGGCTTCTCTCTCGAACACTGAAGCTTTCTTT.

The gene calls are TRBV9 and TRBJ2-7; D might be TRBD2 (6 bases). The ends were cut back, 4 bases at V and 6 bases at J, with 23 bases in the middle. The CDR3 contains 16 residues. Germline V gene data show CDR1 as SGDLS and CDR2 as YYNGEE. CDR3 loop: CASSRSTDGGRGEQYF. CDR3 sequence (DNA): TGTGCCAGCAGCCGAAGCACCGACGGAGGGCGCGGCGAGCAGTACTTC.

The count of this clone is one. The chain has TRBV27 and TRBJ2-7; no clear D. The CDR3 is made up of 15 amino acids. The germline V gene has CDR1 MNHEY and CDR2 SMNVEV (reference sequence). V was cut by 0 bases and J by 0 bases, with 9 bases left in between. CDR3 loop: CASSLSNPGSYEQYF. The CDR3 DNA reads TGTGCCAGCAGTTTATCGAACCCGGGCTCCTACGAGCAGTACTTC.

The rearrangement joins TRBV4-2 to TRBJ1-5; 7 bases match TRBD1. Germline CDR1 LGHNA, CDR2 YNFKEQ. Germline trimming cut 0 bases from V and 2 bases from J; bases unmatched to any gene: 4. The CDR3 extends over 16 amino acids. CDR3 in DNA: TGTGCCAGCAGCCAAGATGTAGGACAGGGCAATCAGCCCCAGCATTTT. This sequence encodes CASSQDVGQGNQPQHF.

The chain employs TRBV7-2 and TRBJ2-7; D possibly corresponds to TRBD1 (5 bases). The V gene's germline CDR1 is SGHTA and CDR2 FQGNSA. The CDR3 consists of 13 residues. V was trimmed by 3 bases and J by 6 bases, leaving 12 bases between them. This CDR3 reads CASSFAPGREQYF. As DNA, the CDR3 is TGTGCCAGCAGCTTCGCTCCAGGGCGCGAGCAGTACTTC. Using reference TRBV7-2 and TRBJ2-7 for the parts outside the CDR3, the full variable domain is GAGVSQSPSNKVTEKGKDVELRCDPISGHTALYWYRQSLGQGLEFLIYFQGNSAPDKSGLPSDRFSAERTGGSVSTLTIQRTQQEDSAVYLCASSFAPGREQYFGPGTRLTVT.

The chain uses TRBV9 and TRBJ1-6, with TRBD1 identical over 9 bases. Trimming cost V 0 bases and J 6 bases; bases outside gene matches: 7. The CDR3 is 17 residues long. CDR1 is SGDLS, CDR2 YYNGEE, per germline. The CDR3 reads CASSVDPVGQGNSPLHF. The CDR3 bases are TGTGCCAGCAGCGTAGATCCGGTGGGACAGGGTAATTCACCCCTCCACTTT.

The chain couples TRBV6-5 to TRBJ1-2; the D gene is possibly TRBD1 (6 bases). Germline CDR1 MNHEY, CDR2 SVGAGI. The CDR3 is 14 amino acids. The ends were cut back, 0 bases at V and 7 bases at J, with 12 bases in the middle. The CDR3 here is CASSYSQGTGGYTF. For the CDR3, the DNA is TGTGCCAGCAGTTACTCTCAGGGGACGGGTGGCTACACCTTC.

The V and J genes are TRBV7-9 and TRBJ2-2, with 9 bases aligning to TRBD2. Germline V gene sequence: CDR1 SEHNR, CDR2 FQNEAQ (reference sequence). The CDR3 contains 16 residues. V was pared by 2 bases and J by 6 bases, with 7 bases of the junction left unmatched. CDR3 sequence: CASSLSVQRGAGELFF. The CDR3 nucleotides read TGTGCCAGCAGCTTATCTGTCCAGCGGGGGGCCGGGGAGCTGTTTTTT.

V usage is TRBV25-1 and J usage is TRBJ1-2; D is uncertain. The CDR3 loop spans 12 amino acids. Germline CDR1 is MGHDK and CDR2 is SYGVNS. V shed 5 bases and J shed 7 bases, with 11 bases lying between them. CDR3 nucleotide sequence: TGTGCCAGCAGTCTGCGCTACGGTGGCTACACCTTC. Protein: CASSLRYGGYTF.

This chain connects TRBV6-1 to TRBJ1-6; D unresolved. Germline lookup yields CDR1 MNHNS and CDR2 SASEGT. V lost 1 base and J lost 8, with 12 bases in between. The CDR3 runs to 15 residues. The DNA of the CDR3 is TGTGCCAGCAGTGAAGGCCGCGAAAAAGATTCACCCCTCCACTTT. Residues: CASSEGREKDSPLHF.

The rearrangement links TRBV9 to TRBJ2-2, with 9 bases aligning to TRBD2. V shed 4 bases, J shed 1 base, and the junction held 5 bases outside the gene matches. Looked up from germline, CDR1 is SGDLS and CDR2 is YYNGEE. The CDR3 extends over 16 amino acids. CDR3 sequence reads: CASSRLTSGNTGELFF. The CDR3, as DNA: TGTGCCAGCAGCCGATTGACTAGCGGGAACACCGGGGAGCTGTTTTTT. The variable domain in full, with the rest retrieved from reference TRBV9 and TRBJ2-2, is DSGVTQTPKHLITATGQRVTLRCSPRSGDLSVYWYQQSLDQGLQFLIQYYNGEERAKGNILERFSAQQFPDLHSELNLSSLELGDSALYFCASSRLTSGNTGELFFGEGSRLTVL.

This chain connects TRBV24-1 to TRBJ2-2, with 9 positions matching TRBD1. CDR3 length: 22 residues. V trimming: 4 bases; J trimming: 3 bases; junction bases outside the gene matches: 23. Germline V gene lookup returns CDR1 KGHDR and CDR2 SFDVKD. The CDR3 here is CATSDLLGQGRIAGKDTGELFF. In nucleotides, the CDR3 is TGTGCCACCAGTGACTTGCTCGGACAGGGGAGAATCGCGGGGAAGGACACCGGGGAGCTGTTTTTT.

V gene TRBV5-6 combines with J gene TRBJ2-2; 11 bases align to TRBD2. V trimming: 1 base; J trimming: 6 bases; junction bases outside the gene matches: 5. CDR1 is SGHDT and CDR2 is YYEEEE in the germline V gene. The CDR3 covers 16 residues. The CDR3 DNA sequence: TGTGCCAGCAGCTTGAGGATAGCGGGAGGGCCCGGGGAGCTGTTTTTT. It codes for CASSLRIAGGPGELFF.

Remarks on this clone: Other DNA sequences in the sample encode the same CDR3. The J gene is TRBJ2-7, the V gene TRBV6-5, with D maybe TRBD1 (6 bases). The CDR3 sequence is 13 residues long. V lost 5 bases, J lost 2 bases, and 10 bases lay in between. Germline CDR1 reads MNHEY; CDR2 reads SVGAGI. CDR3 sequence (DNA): TGTGCCAGCAGTCCCGGGACAACCTACGAGCAGTACTTC. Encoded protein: CASSPGTTYEQYF.

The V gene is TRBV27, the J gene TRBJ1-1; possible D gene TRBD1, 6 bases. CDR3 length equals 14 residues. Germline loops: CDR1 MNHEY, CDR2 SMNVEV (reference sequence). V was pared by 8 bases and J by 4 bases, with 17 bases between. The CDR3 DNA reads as TGTGCCAGCTGTTACAGGGTTGGCGGCACTGAAGCTTTCTTT. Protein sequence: CASCYRVGGTEAFF.

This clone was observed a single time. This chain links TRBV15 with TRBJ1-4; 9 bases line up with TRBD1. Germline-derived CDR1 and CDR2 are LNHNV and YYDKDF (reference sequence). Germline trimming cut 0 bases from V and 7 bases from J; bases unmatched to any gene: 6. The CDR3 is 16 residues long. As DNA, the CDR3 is TGTGCCACCAGCAGAGATTGGGACAGGGAGGGTGAAAAACTGTTTTTT. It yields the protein CATSRDWDREGEKLFF. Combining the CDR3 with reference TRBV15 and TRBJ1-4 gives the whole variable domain DAMVIQNPRYQVTQFGKPVTLSCSQTLNHNVMYWYQQKSSQAPKLLFHYYDKDFNNEADTPDNFQSRRPNTSFCFLDIRSPGLGDTAMYLCATSRDWDREGEKLFFGSGTQLSVL.

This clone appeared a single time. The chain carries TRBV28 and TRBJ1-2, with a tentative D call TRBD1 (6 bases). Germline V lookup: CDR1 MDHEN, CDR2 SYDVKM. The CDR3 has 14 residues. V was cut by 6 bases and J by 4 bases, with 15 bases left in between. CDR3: CASSPDHRAYGYTF. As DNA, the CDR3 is TGTGCCAGCAGCCCCGATCACAGGGCCTATGGCTACACCTTC.

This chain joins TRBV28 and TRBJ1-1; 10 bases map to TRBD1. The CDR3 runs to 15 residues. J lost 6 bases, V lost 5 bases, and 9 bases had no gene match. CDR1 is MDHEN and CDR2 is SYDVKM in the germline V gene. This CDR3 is CASSEPGTGAAEAFF. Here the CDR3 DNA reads TGTGCCAGCAGTGAACCCGGGACAGGGGCCGCTGAAGCTTTCTTT.

The CDR3 sequence: CASSHSYEQYF. CDR3 nucleotides: TGTGCCAGCAGCCACAGCTACGAGCAGTACTTC. The V and J genes are TRBV7-8 and TRBJ2-7, with no clear D. This CDR3 has 11 residues. CDR1 SGHVS and CDR2 FQNEAQ come from the germline V gene. V was cut by 5 bases and J by 3 bases, with 5 bases left in between.

The CDR3 DNA is TGTGCCAGCAGCTCGCAGACAGGGCAAGAGACCCAGTACTTC. Encoded protein: CASSSQTGQETQYF. The chain links TRBV7-2 to TRBJ2-5, with 7 bases fitting TRBD1. Germline assignment: CDR1 SGHTA and CDR2 FQGNSA. V lost 4 bases to trimming and J lost 2 bases; unmatched junction nucleotides: 4. The CDR3 loop spans 14 amino acids.